The 32 T cell receptor beta chains given below trace back to one sample, sequenced in a study of cytomegalovirus exposure and HLA in healthy donors. It was with 60 Vbeta and 13 Jbeta primers that the PCR ran. Profiled with immunoSEQ multiplex PCR; TCRdb holds only in-frame clones, not every one. The table gives 70,000 to 100,000 clones; the top ten clones make up 5.5% of it. Source material: PBMCs. The origin of the receptors is a girl aged 5 to 17 in good health and CMV-seropositive.

V and J are TRBV6-6 and TRBJ2-7; a possible D gene is TRBD1 (5 bases). CDR3 length equals 14 residues. Trimming shortened V by 6 bases and J by 6 bases, and 18 bases separated the two germline ends. Germline values: CDR1 MNHNY, CDR2 SVGAGI (reference sequence). This CDR3 reads CASSMERGNFEQYV. CDR3 in DNA: TGTGCCAGCAGCATGGAAAGGGGAAACTTCGAGCAGTACGTC.

This chain joins TRBV9 and TRBJ2-5; TRBD2 matches at 10 bases. With 0 bases clipped from V and 4 bases from J, the junction kept 6 bases outside the gene matches. CDR3 length equals 16 residues. CDR1 and CDR2 from the germline V gene are SGDLS and YYNGEE. For the CDR3, the DNA is TGTGCCAGCAGCGTAGGGGCTAGCGGGGGTGTAGAGACCCAGTACTTC. Encoded protein: CASSVGASGGVETQYF.

V gene TRBV7-2 combines with J gene TRBJ1-2, with 9 bases that match TRBD1. The CDR3 has 13 residues. CDR1 and CDR2 from the germline V gene are SGHTA and FQGNSA. The V and J ends lost 7 bases and 8 bases, in that order; junction bases with no gene match: 8. CDR3 bases: TGTGCCAGCATAGACAGGGGGGTTGAAGGCTACACCTTC. Amino acids: CASIDRGVEGYTF.

The chain carries TRBV9 and TRBJ2-2, with D possibly being TRBD2 (5 bases). Per the germline V gene, CDR1 is SGDLS and CDR2 is YYNGEE. The V end lost 4 bases, the J end lost 8 bases, and 9 bases lay between the germline ends. The CDR3 is 12 amino acids. CDR3 DNA sequence: TGTGCCAGCAGCCCAACTAGGGGGGAGCTGTTTTTT. It specifies CASSPTRGELFF.

V usage is TRBV5-1 and J usage is TRBJ2-7; D may be TRBD1 (7 bases). The germline CDR1 and CDR2 sequences are SGHRS and YFSETQ. The CDR3 sequence is 15 residues long. Trimming cost V 7 bases and J 7 bases, with 24 bases left between them. DNA for the CDR3: TGCGCCAGCGCAGGGGGACTTATTCTGGCGGGTGAGCAGTACGTC. Translation gives CASAGGLILAGEQYV.

The chain couples TRBV28 to TRBJ1-2, with a weak D call TRBD1 (6 bases). The germline V gene has CDR1 MDHEN and CDR2 SYDVKM. V gave up 6 bases and J gave up 6 bases, with 14 bases separating them. The CDR3 extends over 13 amino acids. CDR3 nucleotide sequence: TGTGCCAGCAGGCCTACAGGGAGGGATGGCTACACCTTC. It encodes CASRPTGRDGYTF.

The chain has TRBV27 and TRBJ2-7; 7 bases are shared with TRBD2. CDR1 is MNHEY and CDR2 is SMNVEV in the germline V gene (reference sequence). The trim removed 5 bases at V and 7 bases at J, leaving 8 bases unmatched. The CDR3 has 13 amino acids. CDR3 bases: TGTGCCAGCAGTCCACTGGGGGGGGGAGAGCAGTACTTC. This encodes CASSPLGGGEQYF.

As concerns this clone: This CDR3 is also generated by other DNA sequences in the sample. The chain links TRBV4-1 to TRBJ1-2; the D is unclear. Trimming pared 1 base from V and 5 bases from J, leaving 14 bases between. The CDR3 has 15 amino acids. Looked up from germline, CDR1 is MGHRA and CDR2 is YSYEKL. The CDR3 loop is CASSQAIYSPYGYTF. CDR3 in DNA: TGCGCCAGCAGCCAAGCTATATACTCGCCATATGGCTACACCTTC.

This chain links TRBV7-3 with TRBJ2-3; 7 nucleotides match TRBD2. V dropped 6 bases and J dropped 3; count of bases not matched to a gene: 12. Per the germline V gene, CDR1 is SGHTA and CDR2 is FQGTGA. The CDR3 loop spans 16 amino acids. CDR3 in amino acids: CASSSTKKGGTDTQYF. CDR3 nucleotides: TGTGCCAGCAGTTCAACCAAGAAGGGAGGGACAGATACGCAGTATTTT.

J is TRBJ2-7 and V is TRBV7-9; D might be TRBD1 (6 bases). In germline, CDR1 is SEHNR, CDR2 FQNEAQ (reference sequence). The CDR3 consists of 12 residues. With 0 bases removed from V and 6 bases from J, the gap between germline ends came to 6 bases. CDR3: CASSLAGGEQYF. The CDR3 nucleotides read TGTGCCAGCAGCTTAGCAGGGGGCGAGCAGTACTTC.

The chain joins TRBV6-1 to TRBJ2-5, with 7 bases fitting TRBD2. The CDR3 has 14 residues. The germline gives CDR1 MNHNS, CDR2 SASEGT. J was trimmed by 5 bases and V by 8 bases; bases with no gene match: 11. CDR3 nucleotides: TGTGCCAGCCTATCCCCTTTGGGGGGGGAGACCCAGTACTTC. Protein: CASLSPLGGETQYF.

This chain connects TRBV13 to TRBJ1-2; tentatively, D is TRBD1 (5 bases). V was clipped by 4 bases and J by 4 bases, with 10 bases between them. The length of the CDR3 is 13 residues. The germline V gene encodes CDR1 PRHDT and CDR2 FYEKMQ (reference sequence). In DNA form, the CDR3 reads TGTGCCAGCAGCTCCAGGGTCGGCTATGGCTACACCTTC. Translating gives CASSSRVGYGYTF.

As concerns this clone: Compared with germline, one end of the junction differs, possibly owing to a read error. The chain has TRBV4-1 and TRBJ2-1; 8 bases match TRBD2. The CDR3 spans 17 residues. Germline values: CDR1 MGHRA, CDR2 YSYEKL. This CDR3 reads CASSQASGGLSDNEQFF. As DNA, the CDR3 is TGCGCCAGCAGCCAGGCCAGCGGGGGCCTCTCCGACAATGAGCAGTTCTTC.

The chain recombines TRBV4-3 with TRBJ2-1; a weak D match, TRBD2 (5 bases). Trimming removed 1 base from V and 5 bases from J, with 15 bases in between. There are 16 residues in the CDR3. Per germline, CDR1 LGHNA and CDR2 YSLEER. The CDR3 region is CASSQGSSGKDNEQFF. DNA of the CDR3: TGCGCCAGCAGCCAAGGTTCGAGCGGAAAGGACAATGAGCAGTTCTTC.

The chain employs TRBV13 and TRBJ1-1; D might be TRBD1 (5 bases). The CDR3 covers 17 residues. CDR1 and CDR2 (germline): PRHDT, FYEKMQ (reference sequence). V was shortened by 2 bases and J by 0 bases, with 16 bases between the two germline ends. The CDR3 DNA is TGTGCCAGCAGCTTATGGGGGACCGGGGGGATGAACACTGAAGCTTTCTTT. Its translation is CASSLWGTGGMNTEAFF.

The CDR3 DNA sequence: TGTGCCAGCAGCCGGGACAGGGGGGGTAGGGATGAGCAGTTCTTC. It yields the protein CASSRDRGGRDEQFF. This chain uses TRBV7-2 with TRBJ2-1; 11 nucleotides match TRBD1. Per the germline V gene, CDR1 is SGHTA and CDR2 is FQGNSA. The V gene end was trimmed by 5 bases and the J gene end by 8 bases; junction bases not matched to a gene: 8. The CDR3 consists of 15 residues.

The chain uses TRBV6-5 and TRBJ2-5, with TRBD1 as a possible D gene (6 bases). CDR1 is MNHEY, CDR2 SVGAGI, per germline. CDR3 length equals 14 residues. The germline V and J ends were trimmed by 4 bases and 2 bases, with 11 bases remaining between them. CDR3 protein: CASSSWTVQETQYF. CDR3 in DNA: TGTGCCAGCAGTTCCTGGACAGTTCAAGAGACCCAGTACTTC.

The chain has TRBV6-5 and TRBJ2-1, with TRBD2 matching over 14 bases. The CDR3 contains 14 residues. From germline, CDR1 is MNHEY and CDR2 SVGAGI. The trim removed 8 bases at V and 8 bases at J, leaving 5 bases unmatched. CDR3 residues: CASQTSGGAYEQFF. CDR3 DNA: TGTGCCAGCCAGACTAGCGGGGGGGCCTATGAGCAGTTCTTC.

This rearrangement joins TRBV7-9 to TRBJ2-5; weak D call: TRBD2 (6 bases). The CDR3 contains 16 residues. CDR1 and CDR2 from the germline V gene are SEHNR and FQNEAQ (reference sequence). V was pared by 4 bases and J by 3 bases, with 18 bases between. DNA of the CDR3: TGTGCCAGCAGCTCCGCCCGTGGGACTCAAGAAGAGACCCAGTACTTC. Protein sequence: CASSSARGTQEETQYF. Combining the CDR3 with reference TRBV7-9 and TRBJ2-5 gives the whole variable domain DTGVSQNPRHKITKRGQNVTFRCDPISEHNRLYWYRQTLGQGPEFLTYFQNEAQLEKSRLLSDRFSAERPKGSFSTLEIQRTEQGDSAMYLCASSSARGTQEETQYFGPGTRLLVL.

This chain uses TRBV4-2 with TRBJ2-3; 7 bases map to TRBD2. The germline CDR1 and CDR2 sequences are LGHNA and YNFKEQ. This CDR3 region has 15 residues. The junction had 3 bases not matched to a gene; V was cut back by 0 bases and J by 3 bases. In nucleotides, the CDR3 is TGTGCCAGCAGCCAAGAATTGGGGGGGACAGATACGCAGTATTTT. Translating it yields CASSQELGGTDTQYF.

V gene TRBV6-1 combines with J gene TRBJ1-1; D unresolved. Germline CDR1 reads MNHNS; CDR2 reads SASEGT. CDR3 length equals 15 residues. V shed 2 bases and J shed 1 base, with 11 bases lying between them. The CDR3 reads CASSEPPIPNTEAFF. CDR3 sequence (DNA): TGTGCCAGCAGTGAACCTCCTATCCCGAACACTGAAGCTTTCTTT.

V usage is TRBV5-1 and J usage is TRBJ2-7; 14 nucleotides match TRBD2. J gave up 2 bases and V 4 bases, and 2 bases lay outside the gene matches. The germline V gene has CDR1 SGHRS and CDR2 YFSETQ. CDR3 length: 15 amino acids. CDR3 in amino acids: CASSLTSGGAYEQYV. CDR3 bases: TGCGCCAGCAGCCTGACTAGCGGGGGGGCCTACGAGCAGTACGTC.

The chain carries TRBV5-8 and TRBJ1-3; D call uncertain. The germline V gene encodes CDR1 SGHTS and CDR2 YDEGEE. This CDR3 has 13 residues. V dropped 4 bases and J dropped 5 bases, with 10 bases sitting between them. The CDR3 sequence: CASSRELRNTIYF. For the CDR3, the DNA is TGTGCCAGCAGCCGAGAATTAAGAAACACCATATATTTT. The variable domain in full, completed from reference TRBV5-8 and TRBJ1-3, reads EAGVTQSPTHLIKTRGQQATLRCSPISGHTSVYWYQQALGLGLQFLLWYDEGEERNRGNFPPRFSGRQFPNYSSELNVNALELEDSALYLCASSRELRNTIYFGEGSWLTVV.

CDR3 residues: CASSQEDRLASYEQYF. DNA of the CDR3: TGCGCCAGCAGCCAAGAGGACAGGCTTGCCTCCTACGAGCAGTACTTC. J is TRBJ2-7 and V is TRBV4-1; 7 bases are a match to TRBD1. The V gene end was trimmed by 0 bases and the J gene end by 0 bases; junction bases not matched to a gene: 5. This CDR3 contains 16 residues. The germline V gene encodes CDR1 MGHRA and CDR2 YSYEKL.

The chain joins TRBV7-2 to TRBJ1-4; D remains unclear. The CDR3 is 14 amino acids. Germline assignment: CDR1 SGHTA and CDR2 FQGNSA. V lost 1 base and J 8 bases, leaving 11 bases between the germline ends. The CDR3 region has the DNA TGTGCCAGCAGCTTAGGGCCAGGAGGCGAAAAACTGTTTTTT. Translating gives CASSLGPGGEKLFF.

As regards this clone: An end of the junction differs from the germline gene, which may be a read error. The V and J genes are TRBV5-6 and TRBJ2-1; D possibly corresponds to TRBD2 (5 bases). This CDR3 is 15 amino acids long. Germline V CDR1 and CDR2: SGHDT, YYEEEE. The CDR3 DNA is TGTGCCAGCAGCCAGACTATGAGCTCCGACAATGAGCAGTTCTTC. This gives the protein CASSQTMSSDNEQFF. Based on the CDR3 plus reference TRBV5-6 and TRBJ2-1, the full variable domain is DAGVTQSPTHLIKTRGQQVTLRCSPKSGHDTVSWYQQALGQGPQFIFQYYEEEERQRGNFPDRFSGHQFPNYSSELNVNALLLGDSALYLCASSQTMSSDNEQFFGPGTRLTVL.

The rearrangement links TRBV6-1 to TRBJ1-2; 8 nucleotides align to TRBD1. The CDR3 has 13 amino acids. The ends lost 5 bases at V and 7 bases at J; junction bases unmatched: 6. Looked up from germline, CDR1 is MNHNS and CDR2 is SASEGT. The CDR3 sequence: CASSPTGGSGYTF. In DNA form, the CDR3 reads TGTGCCAGCAGTCCTACAGGGGGAAGTGGCTACACCTTC.

Worth noting for this clone: An end of the junction does not agree with germline; a read error may underlie this. The gene calls are TRBV5-6 and TRBJ2-7; TRBD1 matches 8 bases. The CDR3 is 11 residues long. In germline, CDR1 is SGHDT, CDR2 YYEEEE. CDR3 in DNA: TGTGCCAGCATTCTGGGACAGGAGCTGTACTTC. This sequence encodes CASILGQELYF.

V gene TRBV18 combines with J gene TRBJ2-6; D unclear. The CDR3 contains 17 residues. The V end lost 1 base, the J end lost 1 base, and 11 bases lay between the germline ends. Germline assignment: CDR1 KGHSH and CDR2 LQKENI. In nucleotides, the CDR3 is TGTGCCAGCTCACCACTCGACTCCCTTTCTGGGGCCAACGTCCTGACTTTC. This encodes CASSPLDSLSGANVLTF.

The chain joins TRBV5-1 to TRBJ2-7, with D possibly TRBD1 on 6 matching bases. The CDR3 is 15 residues long. The V end lost 0 bases, the J end lost 2 bases, and 12 bases lay between the germline ends. Germline loops: CDR1 SGHRS, CDR2 YFSETQ. The DNA for the CDR3 is TGCGCCAGCAGCTTGGGGACAGTCCCCGCCTACGAGCAGTACTTC. This sequence encodes CASSLGTVPAYEQYF.

J is TRBJ2-7 and V is TRBV27; TRBD1 might be the D (5 bases). CDR1 is MNHEY and CDR2 is SMNVEV in the germline V gene (reference sequence). This CDR3 comprises 14 residues. V lost 6 bases and J lost 2, with 14 bases in between. The CDR3 bases are TGTGCCAGCAGCCAGACAGCAGTAGCCTACGAGCAGTACTTC. The encoded protein is CASSQTAVAYEQYF.

The rearrangement joins TRBV4-1 to TRBJ2-1; a possible D gene is TRBD2 (7 bases). The CDR3 runs to 16 residues. In germline, CDR1 is MGHRA, CDR2 YSYEKL. The V gene lost 1 base and the J gene lost 4 bases, with 14 bases spanning the gap. The CDR3 nucleotides read TGCGCCAGCAGCCAAGGTGACCGGGGGGCATACAATGAGCAGTTCTTC. Encoded protein: CASSQGDRGAYNEQFF.